The 11 T cell receptor beta chains reported below all come from one sample, sequenced in a study of Graves' ophthalmopathy and Graves' hyperthyroidism. The authors amplified TCR beta CDR3 regions from RNA transcripts. In the first round, RT-PCR was carried out with HTBI primers, and a multiplex PCR formed the second round. A single record per CDR3 protein comes from TCRdb applying MiXCR to the multiplex PCR reads. Seen here are under 350,000 distinct CDR3 sequences, about a sixth observed once, and the top ten hold 12%. The source material was peripheral blood. These receptors were obtained from an adult man with Graves' ophthalmopathy.

This clonotype was counted many times. The chain employs TRBV6-2 or TRBV6-3 and TRBJ2-6; 9 nucleotides align to TRBD1. The germline CDR1 and CDR2 sequences are MNHEY and SVGEGT. The junction had 2 bases not matched to a gene; V was cut back by 2 bases and J by 0 bases. The CDR3 is 17 residues long. This CDR3 is CASSYGTGSSGANVLTF. The CDR3 DNA follows: TGTGCCAGCAGTTACGGGACAGGGAGCTCTGGGGCCAACGTCCTGACTTTC.

This clonotype was found many times. The chain has TRBV12-3 or TRBV12-4 and TRBJ1-2; 7 positions match TRBD1. With 5 bases clipped from V and 4 bases from J, the junction kept 1 base outside the gene matches. The CDR3 contains 12 residues. The CDR3 is CASSQGGYGYTF. The CDR3 DNA follows: TGTGCCAGCAGTCAGGGGGGCTATGGCTACACCTTC.

This clonotype showed up many times. The chain links TRBV29-1 to TRBJ2-3; D is uncertain. The ends were cut back, 3 bases at V and 2 bases at J, with 6 bases in the middle. The CDR3 is 12 residues long. The germline V gene encodes CDR1 SQVTM and CDR2 ANQGSEA. CDR3 protein: CSVDRHTDTQYF. CDR3 nucleotide sequence: TGCAGCGTTGATCGGCACACAGATACGCAGTATTTT.

This clonotype was counted at least ten times. The chain carries TRBV29-1 and TRBJ2-5, with TRBD2 identical over 10 bases. The CDR3 has 14 residues. The germline CDR1 and CDR2 sequences are SQVTM and ANQGSEA. Trimming removed 4 bases from V and 5 bases from J; junction bases left unmatched: 7. The CDR3 DNA is TGCAGCGTTGGTAAAGCGGGAGGGCGGGAGACCCAGTACTTC. It translates to CSVGKAGGRETQYF.

This clonotype was counted ten times or more. The chain links TRBV28 to TRBJ1-3; no firm D call. Germline V gene data show CDR1 as MDHEN and CDR2 as SYDVKM. The CDR3 totals 13 residues. The V end was cut by 8 bases, the J end by 2 bases, with 10 bases between. CDR3 in amino acids: CASVLGTGNTIYF. The CDR3 region has the DNA TGTGCCAGCGTCCTGGGGACTGGAAACACCATATATTTT.

This clonotype was counted at least ten times. J is TRBJ1-1 and V is TRBV6-1; D not resolved. Germline CDR1 MNHNS, CDR2 SASEGT. The CDR3 runs 15 residues. V lost 5 bases, J lost 1 base, and 14 bases lay in between. The CDR3 spells CASSPESGSNTEAFF. CDR3 nucleotides: TGTGCCAGCAGTCCCGAGTCTGGGTCGAACACTGAAGCTTTCTTT.

This clonotype was seen many times. CDR3 nucleotide sequence: TGTGCCAGCACCCCACTCCTATTCCAAGAGACCCAGTACTTC. Its translation: CASTPLLFQETQYF. V usage is TRBV6-1 and J usage is TRBJ2-5, with no clear D. Trimming stripped 7 bases from V and 1 base from J, with 13 bases between. CDR1 is MNHNS, CDR2 SASEGT, per germline. The CDR3 is 14 residues long.

There are many counts of this clonotype. The gene calls are TRBV19 and TRBJ2-7; perhaps TRBD2 as D (5 bases). CDR1 is LNHDA and CDR2 is SQIVND in the germline V gene (reference sequence). CDR3 length equals 14 residues. Trimming removed 3 bases from V and 0 bases from J, with 9 bases in between. CDR3 sequence reads: CASSISEVSYEQYF. The CDR3 region has the DNA TGTGCCAGTAGTATTAGCGAAGTCTCCTACGAGCAGTACTTC.

This clonotype was detected many times. This chain joins TRBV18 and TRBJ2-5; TRBD2 might be the D (5 bases). Germline V gives CDR1 KGHSH, CDR2 LQKENI. V dropped 3 bases and J dropped 5 bases, with 19 bases sitting between them. The CDR3 runs to 16 residues. For the CDR3, the DNA is TGTGCCAGCTCACCGCTGCCGGGCGGGCCCGGCGAGACCCAGTACTTC. Protein product: CASSPLPGGPGETQYF.

In its sample, this clonotype was seen many times. The chain joins TRBV11-3 to TRBJ2-7; 7 bases are a match to TRBD2. This CDR3 is built from 13 residues. The V gene's germline CDR1 is SGHNT and CDR2 YENEEA. V lost 3 bases, J lost 5 bases, and 4 bases stayed unmatched. This chain's CDR3 is CASSLGREHEQYF. CDR3 nucleotides: TGTGCCAGCAGCTTGGGGCGGGAGCACGAGCAGTACTTC.

This clonotype was picked up many times. This chain uses TRBV12-3 or TRBV12-4 with TRBJ2-7, with TRBD2 identical over 7 bases. CDR3 size: 11 residues. V was clipped by 8 bases and J by 5 bases; unmatched bases: 3. The CDR3 reads CASGRGDEQYF. As DNA, the CDR3 is TGTGCCAGCGGACGGGGGGACGAGCAGTACTTC.